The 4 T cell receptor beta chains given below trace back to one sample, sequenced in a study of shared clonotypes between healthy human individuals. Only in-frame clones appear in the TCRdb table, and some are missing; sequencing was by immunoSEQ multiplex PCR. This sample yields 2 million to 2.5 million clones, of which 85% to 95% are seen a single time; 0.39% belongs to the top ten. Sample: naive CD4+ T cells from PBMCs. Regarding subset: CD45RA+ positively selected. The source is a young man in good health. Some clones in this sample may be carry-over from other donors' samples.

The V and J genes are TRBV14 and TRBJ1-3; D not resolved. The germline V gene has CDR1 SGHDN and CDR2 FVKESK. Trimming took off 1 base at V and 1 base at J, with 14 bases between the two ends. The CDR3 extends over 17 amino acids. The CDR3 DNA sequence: TGTGCCAGCAGCCAAGGAGGGTTCTTCGGTTCTGGAAACACCATATATTTT. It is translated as CASSQGGFFGSGNTIYF.

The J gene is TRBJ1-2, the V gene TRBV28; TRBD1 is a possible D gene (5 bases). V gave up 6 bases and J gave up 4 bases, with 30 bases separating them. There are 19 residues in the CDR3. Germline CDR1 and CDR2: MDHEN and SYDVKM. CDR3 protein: CASSPDLVGRIYRGYGYTF. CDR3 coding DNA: TGTGCCAGCAGCCCAGATTTGGTGGGACGGATATATCGCGGCTATGGCTACACCTTC.

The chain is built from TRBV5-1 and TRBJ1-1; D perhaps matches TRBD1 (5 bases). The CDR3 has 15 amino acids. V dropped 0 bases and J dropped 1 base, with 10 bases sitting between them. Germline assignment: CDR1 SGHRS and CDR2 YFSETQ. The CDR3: CASSLAGAGNTEAFF. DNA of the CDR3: TGCGCCAGCAGCTTGGCCGGGGCAGGGAACACTGAAGCTTTCTTT.

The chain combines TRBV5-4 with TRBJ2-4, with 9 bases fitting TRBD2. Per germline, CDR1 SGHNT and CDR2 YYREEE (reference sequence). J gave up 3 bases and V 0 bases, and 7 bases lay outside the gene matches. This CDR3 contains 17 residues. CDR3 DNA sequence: TGTGCCAGCAGCTTGGGAACTGGCGGGAGGGGCAAAAACATTCAGTACTTC. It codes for CASSLGTGGRGKNIQYF.